The 32 T cell receptor beta chains given below trace back to one sample, sequenced in a study of shared clonotypes between healthy human individuals. Assay used: immunoSEQ multiplex PCR; TCRdb lists only in-frame clones, some missing. The table shows approximately 1.1 million clones, with about 80% occurring only once. Sample: memory CD4+ T cells from PBMCs. Subset indicated: CD45RA-negative fraction. These receptors were obtained from a young man in good health. Some clones in this sample may be carry-over from other donors' samples.

This chain joins TRBV5-1 and TRBJ2-3, with a tentative D call TRBD1 (6 bases). The CDR3 has 15 residues. Trimming took off 2 bases at V and 0 bases at J, with 10 bases between the two ends. The germline V gene has CDR1 SGHRS and CDR2 YFSETQ. CDR3 nucleotide sequence: TGCGCCAGCAGCTTTTGGGGGCTTAGCACAGATACGCAGTATTTT. This codes for CASSFWGLSTDTQYF.

The chain uses TRBV2 and TRBJ1-4; D gene unclear. Between the trimmed V and J ends, which lost 5 bases and 11 bases, there was a span of 21 bases. There are 15 residues in the CDR3. Looked up from germline, CDR1 is SNHLY and CDR2 is FYNNEI. CDR3 sequence (DNA): TGTGCCAGCAGTTTCCAGGATTACCCATCCCCCAAACTGTTTTTT. Amino acids: CASSFQDYPSPKLFF. Full variable domain (outside the CDR3, taken from reference TRBV2 and TRBJ1-4): EPEVTQTPSHQVTQMGQEVILRCVPISNHLYFYWYRQILGQKVEFLVSFYNNEISEKSEIFDDQFSVERPDGSNFTLKIRSTKLEDSAMYFCASSFQDYPSPKLFFGSGTQLSVL.

This chain connects TRBV11-2 to TRBJ1-6; 9 positions agree with TRBD1. The CDR3 consists of 14 residues. Germline V gives CDR1 SGHAT, CDR2 FQNNGV. Trimming took 6 bases from V and 5 from J; bases not matched to a gene: 2. The CDR3 here is CASRGQGNNSPLHF. DNA for the CDR3: TGTGCCAGCAGGGGACAGGGAAATAATTCACCCCTCCACTTT.

In nucleotides, the CDR3 is TGTGCCAGCTCACCACCGCGGGGGGCTAGCGGGATCCAAGAGACCCAGTACTTC. Encoded protein: CASSPPRGASGIQETQYF. The chain recombines TRBV18 with TRBJ2-5; TRBD2 matches 9 bases. Germline assignment: CDR1 KGHSH and CDR2 LQKENI. Trimming cost V 0 bases and J 1 base; bases outside gene matches: 9. The CDR3 runs to 18 residues.

This chain joins TRBV10-1 and TRBJ1-1; the D is unclear. V shed 2 bases and J shed 10 bases, with 8 bases lying between them. CDR1 and CDR2 from the germline V gene are WNHNN and SYGVQD (reference sequence). CDR3 size: 11 residues. The CDR3 coding sequence is TGCGCCAGCAGTGAGGGGCGCCGAGCTTTCTTT. Translating it yields CASSEGRRAFF.

The chain recombines TRBV27 with TRBJ1-1; 10 bases are shared with TRBD1. The CDR3 covers 16 residues. CDR1 and CDR2 (germline): MNHEY, SMNVEV (reference sequence). The V and J ends lost 5 bases and 3 bases, in that order; junction bases with no gene match: 9. CDR3 in DNA: TGTGCCAGCAGTCAATCCGGGACAGGGGTGGACACTGAAGCTTTCTTT. Amino acid sequence: CASSQSGTGVDTEAFF.

The chain employs TRBV28 and TRBJ1-4; 8 nucleotides line up with TRBD1. Germline trimming cut 4 bases from V and 11 bases from J; bases unmatched to any gene: 15. Germline values: CDR1 MDHEN, CDR2 SYDVKM. The CDR3 totals 16 residues. The CDR3 loop is CASSSPTGGGYRKLFF. CDR3 DNA sequence: TGTGCCAGCAGTTCACCAACAGGGGGGGGATACCGTAAACTGTTTTTT.

This clone was counted only a few times. The chain has TRBV2 and TRBJ2-1; D perhaps matches TRBD1 (6 bases). The CDR3 has 11 amino acids. Trimming took 7 bases from V and 8 from J, leaving 9 bases between them. The V gene's germline CDR1 is SNHLY and CDR2 FYNNEI. This chain's CDR3 is CASTQGYEQFF. DNA of the CDR3: TGTGCCAGCACTCAGGGGTATGAGCAGTTCTTC.

The chain links TRBV12-5 to TRBJ2-3; TRBD2 matches at 7 bases. V shed 5 bases, J shed 2 bases, and the junction held 10 bases outside the gene matches. CDR1 and CDR2 from the germline V gene are LGHNT and FRNRAP. This CDR3 is 16 amino acids long. CDR3: CASGPGLEAFTDTQYF. As DNA, the CDR3 is TGTGCTAGTGGTCCCGGACTAGAGGCCTTCACAGATACGCAGTATTTT.

The chain has TRBV25-1 and TRBJ2-5; TRBD2 matches 8 bases. Trimming removed 3 bases from V and 5 bases from J; junction bases left unmatched: 5. Germline V gene data show CDR1 as MGHDK and CDR2 as SYGVNS. The CDR3 length is 14 residues. The CDR3 bases are TGTGCCAGCAGTGATCGGGGGGGTTCGGAGACCCAGTACTTC. Translating gives CASSDRGGSETQYF.

A single count supports this clone. The rearrangement links TRBV7-9 to TRBJ2-3, with D unresolved. The CDR3 runs 15 residues. Germline-derived CDR1 and CDR2 are SEHNR and FQNEAQ (reference sequence). V lost 5 bases and J lost 1, with 13 bases in between. Written as DNA, the CDR3 is TGTGCCAGCAGCCTCTGGTCTACTCGCACAGATACGCAGTATTTT. Translated: CASSLWSTRTDTQYF.

This clone was recorded a few times. This chain joins TRBV29-1 and TRBJ2-5; D possibly uses TRBD1 or TRBD2 (6 bases each). Germline-derived CDR1 and CDR2 are SQVTM and ANQGSEA. Trimming took 8 bases from V and 5 from J, leaving 21 bases between them. The CDR3 contains 14 residues. The CDR3 bases are TGCAGCTTCTCCCGGGACTCCGGGGGCGAGACCCAGTACTTC. Amino acids: CSFSRDSGGETQYF.

For this clone: Other DNA sequences in this sample translate to the same CDR3. The chain combines TRBV5-1 with TRBJ2-1; 7 bases are a match to TRBD2. Germline V gene data show CDR1 as SGHRS and CDR2 as YFSETQ. CDR3 length: 15 amino acids. V trimming: 0 bases; J trimming: 9 bases; junction bases outside the gene matches: 9. CDR3 DNA sequence: TGCGCCAGCAGCTTGGGGTTAGCGGGCCGGGGTGAGCAGTTCTTC. Translating it yields CASSLGLAGRGEQFF.

In this sample, this clone turned up once. The sample carries other DNA sequences with the same CDR3. The rearrangement uses TRBV2 and TRBJ2-1; 9 nucleotides align to TRBD2. Germline V lookup: CDR1 SNHLY, CDR2 FYNNEI. The trim removed 1 base at V and 3 bases at J, leaving 1 base unmatched. The CDR3 runs to 15 residues. In DNA, the CDR3 is TGTGCCAGCAGTGAAGGACTAGCGGACTACAATGAGCAGTTCTTC. Amino acids: CASSEGLADYNEQFF.

The V and J genes are TRBV28 and TRBJ1-5, with TRBD1 as a possible D gene (5 bases). V lost 8 bases, J lost 3 bases, and 20 bases lay in between. Per germline, CDR1 MDHEN and CDR2 SYDVKM. CDR3 length equals 16 residues. CDR3 protein: CASFPLGEGTNQPQHF. DNA of the CDR3: TGTGCCAGCTTCCCTTTGGGGGAGGGGACCAATCAGCCCCAGCATTTT.

V usage is TRBV7-2 and J usage is TRBJ1-5, with a possible D match to TRBD1 (5 bases). The CDR3 is 15 amino acids. Per germline, CDR1 SGHTA and CDR2 FQGNSA. The ends were cut back, 5 bases at V and 1 base at J, with 12 bases in the middle. In DNA form, the CDR3 reads TGTGCCAGCAGCCCAAGGGGTGGAAGCAATCAGCCCCAGCATTTT. Amino acids: CASSPRGGSNQPQHF.

The V and J genes are TRBV19 and TRBJ1-1, with 7 bases matching TRBD1. The J segment lost 6 bases and the V segment lost 7 bases, leaving 14 bases of the junction unmatched. The CDR3 covers 15 residues. Germline CDR1 and CDR2: LNHDA and SQIVND (reference sequence). CDR3 bases: TGTGCCAGTATTCATAGCCAGGGACAGAGCGCTGAAGCTTTCTTT. Protein sequence: CASIHSQGQSAEAFF.

With regard to this clone: The same CDR3 is also encoded by other DNA sequences in this sample. The V and J genes are TRBV9 and TRBJ2-5; a weak D match, TRBD1 (5 bases). Per germline, CDR1 SGDLS and CDR2 YYNGEE. Between the trimmed V and J ends, which lost 4 bases and 3 bases, there was a span of 13 bases. The CDR3 sequence is 14 residues long. The CDR3 nucleotides are TGTGCCAGCAGCCCGAACGCAGGGAAAGAGACCCAGTACTTC. The encoded protein is CASSPNAGKETQYF. Variable domain in full (rest from reference TRBV9 and TRBJ2-5): DSGVTQTPKHLITATGQRVTLRCSPRSGDLSVYWYQQSLDQGLQFLIQYYNGEERAKGNILERFSAQQFPDLHSELNLSSLELGDSALYFCASSPNAGKETQYFGPGTRLLVL.

CDR3 DNA: TGCGCCAGCAGCCAAGAGAACTGTCAGCCCCAGCATTTT. This translates into CASSQENCQPQHF. The gene calls are TRBV4-3 and TRBJ1-5, with no clear D. With 0 bases removed from V and 6 bases from J, the gap between germline ends came to 6 bases. The CDR3 sequence is 13 residues long. Germline CDR1 reads LGHNA; CDR2 reads YSLEER.

The chain employs TRBV15 and TRBJ2-3, with D possibly matching TRBD1 (5 bases). Germline loops: CDR1 LNHNV, CDR2 YYDKDF (reference sequence). CDR3 length: 13 amino acids. Trimming took off 7 bases at V and 2 bases at J, with 10 bases between the two ends. DNA of the CDR3: TGTGCCACCACAAGGACAATCACAGATACGCAGTATTTT. Its translation is CATTRTITDTQYF.

This clone turned up a few times. CDR3 nucleotides: TGTGCCAGCGACAGGGGAGGCAACGAGCAGTACTTC. It translates to CASDRGGNEQYF. This sequence joins TRBV28 and TRBJ2-7; 8 bases are shared with TRBD1. Germline trimming cut 8 bases from V and 5 bases from J; bases unmatched to any gene: 5. The germline V gene has CDR1 MDHEN and CDR2 SYDVKM. This CDR3 is 12 amino acids long.

Written as DNA, the CDR3 is TGCGCCAGCAGCCAAGTCACTTTAGCGGGGGGCTACGAGCAGTACTTC. Its translation is CASSQVTLAGGYEQYF. The chain employs TRBV4-1 and TRBJ2-7, with 10 bases lining up with TRBD2. The junction had 6 bases not matched to a gene; V was cut back by 1 base and J by 3 bases. Germline CDR1 is MGHRA and CDR2 is YSYEKL. CDR3 length: 16 amino acids.

J is TRBJ1-4 and V is TRBV7-9; D perhaps matches TRBD1 (5 bases). Germline-derived CDR1 and CDR2 are SEHNR and FQNEAQ (reference sequence). This CDR3 has 17 amino acids. V was clipped by 5 bases and J by 8 bases, with 24 bases between them. The CDR3: CASSPDPWGGAMEKLFF. In DNA form, the CDR3 reads TGTGCCAGCAGCCCCGACCCCTGGGGAGGGGCGATGGAAAAACTGTTTTTT.

This clone turned up a few times. This chain links TRBV11-3 with TRBJ2-2; 7 bases line up with TRBD1. The J segment lost 6 bases and the V segment lost 5 bases, leaving 9 bases of the junction unmatched. The V gene's germline CDR1 is SGHNT and CDR2 YENEEA. The CDR3 has 15 residues. This chain's CDR3 is CASSLMSQGAGELFF. CDR3 DNA: TGTGCCAGCAGCCTTATGTCCCAGGGGGCCGGGGAGCTGTTTTTT.

The genes are TRBV4-3 and TRBJ1-5, with 7 bases matching TRBD1. With 0 bases clipped from V and 5 bases from J, the junction kept 7 bases outside the gene matches. Looked up from germline, CDR1 is LGHNA and CDR2 is YSLEER. The CDR3 has 16 amino acids. Here the CDR3 reads CASSQDLHRGDQPQHF. The CDR3, as DNA: TGCGCCAGCAGCCAAGATCTGCACAGGGGAGATCAGCCCCAGCATTTT.

The CDR3 nucleotides read TGCAGCGTGGGGGACTCGGTCCCTGGGGCCAACGTCCTGACTTTC. Translating gives CSVGDSVPGANVLTF. The chain joins TRBV29-1 to TRBJ2-6; tentative D call: TRBD2 (6 bases). From germline, CDR1 is SQVTM and CDR2 ANQGSEA. The CDR3 loop spans 15 amino acids. Trimming took off 6 bases at V and 2 bases at J, with 14 bases between the two ends.

The chain joins TRBV29-1 to TRBJ2-5, with 7 bases matching TRBD2. Trimming removed 4 bases from V and 4 bases from J; junction bases left unmatched: 9. The CDR3 length is 14 residues. Germline assignment: CDR1 SQVTM and CDR2 ANQGSEA. CDR3 sequence reads: CSVGAGAVGETQYF. CDR3 nucleotides: TGCAGCGTTGGTGCGGGAGCGGTAGGAGAGACCCAGTACTTC.

This sequence joins TRBV7-6 and TRBJ1-5; D is perhaps TRBD1 (5 bases). The CDR3 is 15 amino acids. The V gene lost 1 base and the J gene lost 1 base, with 8 bases spanning the gap. The V gene's germline CDR1 is SGHVS and CDR2 FNYEAQ. CDR3 nucleotides: TGTGCCAGCAGCTTAGGGGGGAACAGCAATCAGCCCCAGCATTTT. It encodes CASSLGGNSNQPQHF.

The rearrangement uses TRBV29-1 and TRBJ2-1, with unresolved D. The CDR3 covers 11 residues. V gave up 6 bases and J gave up 4 bases, with 7 bases separating them. Germline V gene lookup returns CDR1 SQVTM and CDR2 ANQGSEA. DNA for the CDR3: TGCAGCGTCCAAGATTACAATGAGCAGTTCTTC. Encoded protein: CSVQDYNEQFF.

This clone was recorded many times. V usage is TRBV25-1 and J usage is TRBJ2-5, with TRBD1 matching 7 bases. The ends lost 3 bases at V and 4 bases at J; junction bases unmatched: 8. The CDR3 totals 15 residues. The V gene's germline CDR1 is MGHDK and CDR2 SYGVNS. The CDR3 spells CASSDLGQWVETQYF. For the CDR3, the DNA is TGTGCCAGCAGTGATCTGGGACAGTGGGTAGAGACCCAGTACTTC.

The V call is TRBV7-2, the J call TRBJ2-7, with unresolved D. V gave up 3 bases and J gave up 4 bases, with 13 bases separating them. The V gene's germline CDR1 is SGHTA and CDR2 FQGNSA. This CDR3 is 14 amino acids long. CDR3 protein: CASSFSAFEYEQYF. The DNA of the CDR3 is TGTGCCAGCAGCTTCTCAGCGTTCGAGTACGAGCAGTACTTC.

The chain links TRBV29-1 to TRBJ2-1; 10 nucleotides agree with TRBD2. The J segment lost 3 bases and the V segment lost 5 bases, leaving 10 bases of the junction unmatched. Germline CDR1 reads SQVTM; CDR2 reads ANQGSEA. The CDR3 spans 16 residues. The CDR3 loop is CSVFTSGETLYNEQFF. In DNA, the CDR3 is TGCAGCGTTTTCACTAGCGGGGAAACCCTCTACAATGAGCAGTTCTTC.